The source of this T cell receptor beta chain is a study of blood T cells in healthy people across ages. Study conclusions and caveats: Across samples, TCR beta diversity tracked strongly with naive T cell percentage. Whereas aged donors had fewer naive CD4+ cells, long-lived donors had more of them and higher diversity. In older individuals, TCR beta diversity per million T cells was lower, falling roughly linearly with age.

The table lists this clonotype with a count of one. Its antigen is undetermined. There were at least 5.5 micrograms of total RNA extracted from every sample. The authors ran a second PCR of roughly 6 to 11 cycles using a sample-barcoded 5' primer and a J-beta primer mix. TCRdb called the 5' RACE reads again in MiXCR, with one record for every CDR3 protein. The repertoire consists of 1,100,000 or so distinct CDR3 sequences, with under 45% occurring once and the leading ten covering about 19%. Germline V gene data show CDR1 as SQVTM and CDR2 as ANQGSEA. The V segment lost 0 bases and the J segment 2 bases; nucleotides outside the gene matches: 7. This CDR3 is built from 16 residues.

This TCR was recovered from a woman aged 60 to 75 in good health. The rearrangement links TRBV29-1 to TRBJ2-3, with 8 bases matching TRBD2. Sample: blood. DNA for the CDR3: TGCAGCGTTGAAGAGAGTGCGGGGGGCCCCACAGATACGCAGTATTTT. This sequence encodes CSVEESAGGPTDTQYF.